The rows below give T cell receptor beta chains drawn from one sample of a study of cytomegalovirus exposure and HLA in healthy donors. The data were produced by immunoSEQ multiplex PCR, yet TCRdb's version contains in-frame clones alone and is incomplete. The table includes some 150,000 clones, roughly four fifths detected once. The specimen sequenced was PBMCs. The receptors were gathered from a woman between 50 and 59 years old in good health and CMV-seronegative. The CDR3 runs from the conserved cysteine through the conserved F or W. D genes are given only for firm matches. Clone size appears in some rows only: once, few, many, or a class for an expanded clone.

D: -
size: -
V: TRBV5-4
J: TRBJ2-7
CDR3: CASSLALGAGSEQYF
DNA: TGTGCCAGCAGCTTGGCTTTGGGCGCGGGGTCCGAGCAGTACTTC

D: TRBD2
size: -
V: TRBV2
J: TRBJ2-7
CDR3: CASSWTSGRNEQYF
DNA: TGTGCCAGCAGTTGGACTAGCGGGAGGAACGAGCAGTACTTC

D: -
size: -
V: TRBV7-8
J: TRBJ2-7
CDR3: CASSLKGGLGHEQYF
DNA: TGTGCCAGCAGCTTAAAGGGGGGGCTGGGACACGAGCAGTACTTC

D: -
size: -
V: TRBV6-1
J: TRBJ1-2
CDR3: CASNYGGTGWGYTF
DNA: TGTGCCAGCAACTATGGAGGGACCGGTTGGGGCTACACCTTC

D: -
size: -
V: TRBV7-2
J: TRBJ1-3
CDR3: CASSSGGSSGNTIYF
DNA: TGTGCCAGCAGCTCGGGCGGGTCCTCTGGAAACACCATATATTTT

D: -
size: few
V: TRBV30
J: TRBJ1-4
CDR3: CACRPGEKKLFF
DNA: TGTGCCTGTAGACCAGGGGAAAAAAAACTGTTTTTT

D: TRBD1
size: -
V: TRBV6-1
J: TRBJ2-2
CDR3: CASSSRQGAAGELFF
DNA: TGTGCCAGCAGTTCGAGACAGGGGGCAGCCGGGGAGCTGTTTTTT

D: TRBD2
size: -
V: TRBV19
J: TRBJ2-3
CDR3: CASSPTPTSGGTDTQYF
DNA: TGTGCCAGTAGTCCGACCCCGACTAGCGGGGGCACAGATACGCAGTATTTT

D: -
size: -
V: TRBV11-2
J: TRBJ2-1
CDR3: CASSLGGGTMVEQFF
DNA: TGTGCCAGCAGCTTAGGAGGGGGTACAATGGTTGAGCAGTTCTTC

D: TRBD2
size: -
V: TRBV4-1
J: TRBJ2-1
CDR3: CASSQDLEREDSYNEQFF
DNA: TGCGCCAGCAGCCAAGATTTGGAGCGGGAGGACTCCTACAATGAGCAGTTCTTC

D: -
size: -
V: TRBV5-1
J: TRBJ1-6
CDR3: CASSSGGTDMPLHF
DNA: TGCGCCAGCAGCTCGGGGGGGACGGACATGCCCCTCCACTTT

D: TRBD1
size: -
V: TRBV27
J: TRBJ1-2
CDR3: CASSFQKQGAGYGYTF
DNA: TGTGCCAGCAGTTTCCAGAAACAGGGGGCGGGTTATGGCTACACCTTC

D: TRBD1
size: -
V: TRBV7-9
J: TRBJ2-5
CDR3: CASSPHLGTEETQYF
DNA: TGTGCCAGCAGCCCCCATCTGGGGACAGAAGAGACCCAGTACTTC

D: TRBD1
size: -
V: TRBV6-1
J: TRBJ2-3
CDR3: CASIRDRPLDTQYF
DNA: TGTGCCAGCATCCGGGACAGGCCCCTGGATACGCAGTATTTT

D: TRBD2
size: -
V: TRBV25-1
J: TRBJ2-5
CDR3: CASSEYGAGGPQQYF
DNA: TGTGCCAGCAGTGAATATGGAGCGGGAGGGCCTCAGCAGTACTTC

D: TRBD2
size: -
V: TRBV6-1
J: TRBJ2-7
CDR3: CASSEVAGAFNEQYF
DNA: TGTGCCAGCAGTGAAGTAGCGGGAGCTTTCAACGAGCAGTACTTC

D: -
size: few
V: TRBV9
J: TRBJ1-5
CDR3: CASSVGLSNQPQHF
DNA: TGTGCCAGCAGCGTAGGGCTGAGCAATCAGCCCCAGCATTTT

D: -
size: -
V: TRBV6-5
J: TRBJ2-3
CDR3: CASRGGGVTDTQYF
DNA: TGTGCCAGCCGGGGAGGGGGGGTCACAGATACGCAGTATTTT

D: -
size: few
V: TRBV28
J: TRBJ1-1
CDR3: CASSLGSKNTEAFF
DNA: TGTGCCAGCAGTTTGGGCAGTAAGAACACTGAAGCTTTCTTT

D: -
size: -
V: TRBV28
J: TRBJ1-2
CDR3: CASSLLQGAGYTF
DNA: TGTGCCAGCAGTTTATTGCAAGGGGCTGGCTACACCTTC

D: -
size: -
V: TRBV7-2
J: TRBJ1-1
CDR3: CATRPQGLGEAFF
DNA: TGTGCCACCAGGCCACAGGGTTTAGGTGAAGCTTTCTTT

D: -
size: -
V: TRBV7-8
J: TRBJ2-2
CDR3: CASSFRSVTGELFF
DNA: TGTGCCAGCAGTTTTCGGTCCGTCACCGGGGAGCTGTTTTTT

D: -
size: -
V: TRBV2
J: TRBJ2-1
CDR3: CASSEFSRGGYEQFF
DNA: TGTGCCAGCAGTGAATTTTCCAGGGGAGGGTATGAGCAGTTCTTC

D: TRBD1
size: once
V: TRBV7-2
J: TRBJ1-2
CDR3: CASSRYRGENGYTF
DNA: TGTGCCAGCAGCCGCTACAGGGGGGAGAATGGCTACACCTTC

D: TRBD1
size: -
V: TRBV4-1
J: TRBJ1-3
CDR3: CASSPGQGRGSGNTIYF
DNA: TGCGCCAGCAGCCCAGGACAGGGGAGAGGCTCTGGAAACACCATATATTTT

D: -
size: -
V: TRBV9
J: TRBJ1-1
CDR3: CASSARDGGNTEAFF
DNA: TGTGCCAGCAGCGCGCGGGACGGGGGGAACACTGAAGCTTTCTTT

D: TRBD1
size: -
V: TRBV9
J: TRBJ2-3
CDR3: CASTRTGTTDTQYF
DNA: TGTGCCAGCACCCGGACAGGGACCACAGATACGCAGTATTTT

D: -
size: -
V: TRBV21-1
J: TRBJ1-2
CDR3: CASSKRAGKGQGPIYGYTF
DNA: TGTGCCAGCAGCAAAAGGGCCGGGAAGGGACAGGGGCCTATCTATGGCTACACCTTC

D: TRBD1
size: -
V: TRBV9
J: TRBJ2-3
CDR3: CASTLGGTGDTQYF
DNA: TGTGCCAGCACCCTAGGAGGGACAGGAGATACGCAGTATTTT

D: -
size: few
V: TRBV6-1
J: TRBJ2-7
CDR3: CASSASVYYEQYF
DNA: TGTGCCAGCAGTGCCAGCGTTTACTACGAGCAGTACTTC

D: TRBD2
size: -
V: TRBV19
J: TRBJ2-2
CDR3: CASRWASGVTGELFF
DNA: TGTGCCAGTAGATGGGCTAGCGGGGTCACCGGGGAGCTGTTTTTT

D: TRBD1
size: -
V: TRBV7-9
J: TRBJ2-5
CDR3: CASSPRTGSQETQYF
DNA: TGTGCCAGCAGCCCCCGGACAGGGAGCCAAGAGACCCAGTACTTC

D: TRBD1
size: -
V: TRBV5-1
J: TRBJ1-6
CDR3: CASSKRTGADSPLHF
DNA: TGCGCCAGCAGCAAAAGGACAGGTGCAGATTCACCCCTCCACTTT

D: -
size: -
V: TRBV7-9
J: TRBJ1-1
CDR3: CASSLALPNRVVAFF
DNA: TGTGCCAGCAGCTTAGCGCTCCCAAACAGGGTTGTAGCTTTCTTT

D: TRBD1
size: -
V: TRBV5-1
J: TRBJ1-1
CDR3: CASSWTGLNTEAFF
DNA: TGCGCCAGCTCCTGGACAGGGTTGAACACTGAAGCTTTCTTT

D: -
size: -
V: TRBV18
J: TRBJ1-6
CDR3: CASSPQAQGLHF
DNA: TGTGCCAGCTCACCACAGGCCCAGGGCCTCCACTTT

D: -
size: -
V: TRBV11-2
J: TRBJ2-4
CDR3: CASSLHGGGLAKNIQYF
DNA: TGTGCCAGCAGCCTACATGGCGGGGGCCTAGCCAAAAACATTCAGTACTTC

D: TRBD2
size: -
V: TRBV15
J: TRBJ2-5
CDR3: CATAGGVWETQYF
DNA: TGTGCCACCGCCGGGGGGGTTTGGGAGACCCAGTACTTC

D: TRBD2
size: -
V: TRBV30
J: TRBJ2-1
CDR3: CAWSVSGRYSEQFF
DNA: TGTGCCTGGAGTGTAAGCGGGAGGTATAGTGAGCAGTTCTTC

D: TRBD2
size: -
V: TRBV9
J: TRBJ2-5
CDR3: CASSAGVAGGPQETQYF
DNA: TGTGCCAGCAGCGCGGGGGTTGCGGGGGGCCCCCAGGAGACCCAGTACTTC

D: TRBD2
size: -
V: TRBV7-9
J: TRBJ2-7
CDR3: CASSLVTSGSNEQYF
DNA: TGTGCCAGCAGCTTAGTTACTAGCGGGAGTAACGAGCAGTACTTC

D: -
size: -
V: TRBV19
J: TRBJ2-3
CDR3: CASSISRTDTQYF
DNA: TGTGCCAGTAGTATCTCCCGCACAGATACGCAGTATTTT

D: -
size: -
V: TRBV7-6
J: TRBJ1-2
CDR3: CASSSGTPEANYGYTF
DNA: TGTGCCAGCAGCTCAGGAACCCCGGAAGCTAACTATGGCTACACCTTC

D: TRBD2
size: -
V: TRBV5-1
J: TRBJ2-1
CDR3: CASSQGEAGGYNEQFF
DNA: TGCGCCAGCAGCCAGGGAGAAGCGGGAGGGTACAATGAGCAGTTCTTC

D: TRBD1
size: -
V: TRBV5-4
J: TRBJ1-1
CDR3: CASSSEGALTTEAFF
DNA: TGTGCCAGCAGCTCCGAGGGGGCTTTGACCACTGAAGCTTTCTTT